This T cell receptor (beta chain) was identified during a study of CD8 T cells in Susac syndrome. Study details: At the time of blood draw, patients with Susac syndrome were therapy-naive, receiving corticosteroids, or receiving intravenous immunoglobulin alone.

Per the germline V gene, CDR1 is DFQATT and CDR2 is SNEGSKA (reference sequence). CDR3 size: 17 residues. Trimming removed 0 bases at V and 0 bases at J, with 15 bases between. RNA in amounts of roughly 0.45 to 1 ug was reverse transcribed with random hexamers. It was immunoSEQ multiplex PCR that amplified TCR beta CDR3 across 54 Vbeta and 13 Jbeta. TCRdb recomputed calls from the immunoSEQ multiplex PCR reads with MiXCR, one row per CDR3 protein. The sample holds under 200,000 distinct CDR3 sequences, roughly 95% seen once. This clonotype originated in a human donor with Susac syndrome. Sequencing used CD4+ T cells from PBMCs. The chain uses TRBV20-1 and TRBJ2-1, with D possibly matching TRBD1 (5 bases). The CDR3 nucleotides are TGCAGTGCTAGAGATCCCATCGACGACAGCTCCTACAATGAGCAGTTCTTC. Translating it yields CSARDPIDDSSYNEQFF.